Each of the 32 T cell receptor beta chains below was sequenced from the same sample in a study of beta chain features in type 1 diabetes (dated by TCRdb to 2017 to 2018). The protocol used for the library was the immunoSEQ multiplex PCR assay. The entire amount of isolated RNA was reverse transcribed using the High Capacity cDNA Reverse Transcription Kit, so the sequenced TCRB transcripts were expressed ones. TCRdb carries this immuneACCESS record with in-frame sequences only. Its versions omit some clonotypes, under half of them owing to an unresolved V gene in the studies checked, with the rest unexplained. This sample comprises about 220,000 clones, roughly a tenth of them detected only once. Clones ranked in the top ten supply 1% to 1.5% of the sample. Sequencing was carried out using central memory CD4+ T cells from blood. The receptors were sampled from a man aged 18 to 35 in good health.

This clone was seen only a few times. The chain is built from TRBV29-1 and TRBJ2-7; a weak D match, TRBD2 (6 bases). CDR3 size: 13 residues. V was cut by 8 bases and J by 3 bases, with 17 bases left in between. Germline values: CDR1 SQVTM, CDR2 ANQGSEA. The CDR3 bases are TGCAGCATTGCGGGGAGCAACGGCTACGAGCAGTACTTC. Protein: CSIAGSNGYEQYF.

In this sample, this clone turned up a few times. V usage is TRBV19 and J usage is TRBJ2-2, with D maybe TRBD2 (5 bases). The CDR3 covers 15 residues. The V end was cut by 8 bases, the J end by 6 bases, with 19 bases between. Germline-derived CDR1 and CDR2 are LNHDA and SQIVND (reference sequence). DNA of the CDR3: TGTGCCAGTGTTATGAGGCCCGGAGGTGCCGGGGAGCTGTTTTTT. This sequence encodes CASVMRPGGAGELFF.

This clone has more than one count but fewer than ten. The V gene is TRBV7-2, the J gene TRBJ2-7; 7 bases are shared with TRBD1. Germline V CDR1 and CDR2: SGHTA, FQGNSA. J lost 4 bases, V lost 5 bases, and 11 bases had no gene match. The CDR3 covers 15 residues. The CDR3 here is CASSQIGTALYEQYF. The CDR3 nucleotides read TGTGCCAGCAGCCAAATTGGGACAGCCCTATACGAGCAGTACTTC.

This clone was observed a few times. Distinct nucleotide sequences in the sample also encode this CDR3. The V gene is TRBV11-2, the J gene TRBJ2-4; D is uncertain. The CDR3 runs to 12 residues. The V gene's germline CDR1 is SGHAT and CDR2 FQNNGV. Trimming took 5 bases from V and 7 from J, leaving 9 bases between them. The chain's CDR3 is CASSPRSNIQYF. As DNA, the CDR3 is TGTGCCAGCAGCCCACGCTCTAACATTCAGTACTTC.

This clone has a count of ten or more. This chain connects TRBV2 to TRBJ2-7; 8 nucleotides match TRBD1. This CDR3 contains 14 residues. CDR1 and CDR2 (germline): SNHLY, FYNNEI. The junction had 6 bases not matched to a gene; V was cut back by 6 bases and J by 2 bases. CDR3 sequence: CASSRTGLAYEQYF. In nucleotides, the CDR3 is TGTGCCAGCAGCAGGACAGGGCTAGCCTACGAGCAGTACTTC.

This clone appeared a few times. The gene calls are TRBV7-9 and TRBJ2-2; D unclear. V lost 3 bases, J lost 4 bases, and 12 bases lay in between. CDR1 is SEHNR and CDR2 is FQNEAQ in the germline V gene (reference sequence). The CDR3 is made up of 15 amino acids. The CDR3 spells CASSFTVTVTGELFF. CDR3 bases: TGTGCCAGCAGCTTCACCGTCACGGTCACCGGGGAGCTGTTTTTT.

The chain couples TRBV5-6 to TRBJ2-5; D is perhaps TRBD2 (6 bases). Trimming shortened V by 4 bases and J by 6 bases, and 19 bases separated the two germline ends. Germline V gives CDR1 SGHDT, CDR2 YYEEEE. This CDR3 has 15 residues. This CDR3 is CASSPTGTALQTQYF. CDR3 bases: TGTGCCAGCAGCCCAACCGGGACTGCCCTACAGACCCAGTACTTC. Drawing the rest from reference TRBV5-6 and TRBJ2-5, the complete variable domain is DAGVTQSPTHLIKTRGQQVTLRCSPKSGHDTVSWYQQALGQGPQFIFQYYEEEERQRGNFPDRFSGHQFPNYSSELNVNALLLGDSALYLCASSPTGTALQTQYFGPGTRLLVL.

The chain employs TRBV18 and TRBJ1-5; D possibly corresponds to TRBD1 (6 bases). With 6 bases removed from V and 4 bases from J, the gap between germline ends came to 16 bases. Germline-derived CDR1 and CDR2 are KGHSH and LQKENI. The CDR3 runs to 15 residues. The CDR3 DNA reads TGTGCCAGCTCGGAGGACAGATCGAAGAATCAGCCCCAGCATTTT. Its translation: CASSEDRSKNQPQHF.

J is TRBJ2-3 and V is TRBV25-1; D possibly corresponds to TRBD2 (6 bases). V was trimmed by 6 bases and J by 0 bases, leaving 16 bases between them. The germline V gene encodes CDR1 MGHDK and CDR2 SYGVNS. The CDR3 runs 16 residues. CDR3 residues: CASSAWLAFSTDTQYF. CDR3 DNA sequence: TGTGCCAGCAGCGCATGGCTAGCGTTTAGCACAGATACGCAGTATTTT.

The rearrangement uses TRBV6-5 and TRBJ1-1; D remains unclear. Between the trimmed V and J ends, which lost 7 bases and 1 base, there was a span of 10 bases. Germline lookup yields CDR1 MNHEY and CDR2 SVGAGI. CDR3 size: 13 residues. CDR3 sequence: CASTSFRNTEAFF. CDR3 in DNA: TGTGCCAGCACCTCCTTCAGGAACACTGAAGCTTTCTTT.

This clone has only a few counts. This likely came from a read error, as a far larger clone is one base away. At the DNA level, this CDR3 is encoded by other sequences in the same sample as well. DNA of the CDR3: TGTGCCAGCAGCTTAACGGCGGCGTCCTCAGGAAGGGATACGCAGTATTTT. It specifies CASSLTAASSGRDTQYF. The chain uses TRBV7-2 and TRBJ2-3; no reliable D call. This CDR3 is 17 amino acids long. Germline CDR1 is SGHTA and CDR2 is FQGNSA. V was clipped by 2 bases and J by 6 bases, with 21 bases between them.

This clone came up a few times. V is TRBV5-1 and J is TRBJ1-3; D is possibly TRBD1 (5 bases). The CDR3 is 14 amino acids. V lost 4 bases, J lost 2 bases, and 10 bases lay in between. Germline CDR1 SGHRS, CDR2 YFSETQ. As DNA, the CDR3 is TGCGCCAGCAGCCCAGTGGGGGCTGGAAACACCATATATTTT. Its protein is CASSPVGAGNTIYF.

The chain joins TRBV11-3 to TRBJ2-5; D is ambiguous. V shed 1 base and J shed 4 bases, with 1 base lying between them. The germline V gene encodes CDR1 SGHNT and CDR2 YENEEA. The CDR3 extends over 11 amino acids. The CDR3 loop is CASSLAETQYF. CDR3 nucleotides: TGTGCCAGCAGCTTAGCAGAGACCCAGTACTTC.

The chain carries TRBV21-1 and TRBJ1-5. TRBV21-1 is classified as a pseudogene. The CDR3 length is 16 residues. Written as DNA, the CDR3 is TGTGCCAGCAGCACCGCTCCTCGGAAGAGAAATCAGCCCCAGCATTTT. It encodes CASSTAPRKRNQPQHF.

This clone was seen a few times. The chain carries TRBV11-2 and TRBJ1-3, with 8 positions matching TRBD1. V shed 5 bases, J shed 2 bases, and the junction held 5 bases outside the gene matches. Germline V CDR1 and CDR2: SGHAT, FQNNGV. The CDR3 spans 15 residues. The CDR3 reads CASSGGRGPGNTIYF. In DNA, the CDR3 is TGTGCCAGCAGCGGAGGCAGGGGGCCTGGAAACACCATATATTTT.

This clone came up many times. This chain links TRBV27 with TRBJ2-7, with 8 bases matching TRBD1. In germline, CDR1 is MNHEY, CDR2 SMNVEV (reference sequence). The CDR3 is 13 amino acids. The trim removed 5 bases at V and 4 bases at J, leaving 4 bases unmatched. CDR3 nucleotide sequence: TGTGCCAGCAGTCGGACAGGGATATACGAGCAGTACTTC. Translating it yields CASSRTGIYEQYF.

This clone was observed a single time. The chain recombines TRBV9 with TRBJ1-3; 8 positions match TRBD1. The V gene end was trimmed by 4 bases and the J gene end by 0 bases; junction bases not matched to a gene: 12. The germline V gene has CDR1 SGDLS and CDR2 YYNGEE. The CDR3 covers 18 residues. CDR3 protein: CASSPWDRTTSSGNTIYF. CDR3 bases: TGTGCCAGCAGCCCCTGGGACAGGACGACTAGCTCTGGAAACACCATATATTTT.

This chain's CDR3 is CASSVGPDSNQPQHF. The CDR3 region has the DNA TGTGCCAGCAGCGTAGGACCGGATAGCAATCAGCCCCAGCATTTT. J is TRBJ1-5 and V is TRBV9; D uncertain. The CDR3 runs to 15 residues. Germline V lookup: CDR1 SGDLS, CDR2 YYNGEE. Trimming shortened V by 0 bases and J by 0 bases, and 7 bases separated the two germline ends.

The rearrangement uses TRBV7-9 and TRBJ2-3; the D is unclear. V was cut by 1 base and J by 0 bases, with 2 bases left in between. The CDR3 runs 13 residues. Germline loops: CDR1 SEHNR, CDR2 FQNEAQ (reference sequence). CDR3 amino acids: CASSLGSTDTQYF. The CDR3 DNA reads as TGTGCCAGCAGCTTAGGCAGCACAGATACGCAGTATTTT. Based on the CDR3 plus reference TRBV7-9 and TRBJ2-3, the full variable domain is DTGVSQNPRHKITKRGQNVTFRCDPISEHNRLYWYRQTLGQGPEFLTYFQNEAQLEKSRLLSDRFSAERPKGSFSTLEIQRTEQGDSAMYLCASSLGSTDTQYFGPGTRLTVL.

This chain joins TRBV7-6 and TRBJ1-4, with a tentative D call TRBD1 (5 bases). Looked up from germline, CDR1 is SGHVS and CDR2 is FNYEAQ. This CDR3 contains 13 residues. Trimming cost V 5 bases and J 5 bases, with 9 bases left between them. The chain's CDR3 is CASSRDGNEKLFF. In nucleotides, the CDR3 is TGTGCCAGCAGCCGGGACGGGAATGAAAAACTGTTTTTT.

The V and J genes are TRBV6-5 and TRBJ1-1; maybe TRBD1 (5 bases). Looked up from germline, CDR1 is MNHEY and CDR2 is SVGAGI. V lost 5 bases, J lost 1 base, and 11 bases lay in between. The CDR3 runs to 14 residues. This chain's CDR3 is CASSRDLRNTEAFF. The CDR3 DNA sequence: TGTGCCAGCAGTAGGGACTTACGGAACACTGAAGCTTTCTTT.

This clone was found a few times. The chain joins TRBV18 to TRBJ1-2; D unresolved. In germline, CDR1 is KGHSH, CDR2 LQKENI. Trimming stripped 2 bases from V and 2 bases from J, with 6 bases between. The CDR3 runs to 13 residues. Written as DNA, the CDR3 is TGTGCCAGCTCACCATCGGGGAACTATGGCTACACCTTC. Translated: CASSPSGNYGYTF.

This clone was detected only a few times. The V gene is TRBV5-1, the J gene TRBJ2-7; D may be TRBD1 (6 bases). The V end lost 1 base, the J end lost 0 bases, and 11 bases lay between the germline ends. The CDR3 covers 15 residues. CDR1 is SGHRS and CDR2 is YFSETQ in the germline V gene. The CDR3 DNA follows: TGCGCCAGCAGCTTGAGTGGGGGCAGCTCCTACGAGCAGTACTTC. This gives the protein CASSLSGGSSYEQYF.

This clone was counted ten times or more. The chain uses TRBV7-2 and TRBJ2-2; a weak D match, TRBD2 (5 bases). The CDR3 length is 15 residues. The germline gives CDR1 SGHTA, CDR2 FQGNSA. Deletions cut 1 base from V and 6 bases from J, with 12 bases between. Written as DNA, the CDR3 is TGTGCCAGCAGCTTAGTAGGTGCTAGCTCCGGGGAGCTGTTTTTT. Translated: CASSLVGASSGELFF.

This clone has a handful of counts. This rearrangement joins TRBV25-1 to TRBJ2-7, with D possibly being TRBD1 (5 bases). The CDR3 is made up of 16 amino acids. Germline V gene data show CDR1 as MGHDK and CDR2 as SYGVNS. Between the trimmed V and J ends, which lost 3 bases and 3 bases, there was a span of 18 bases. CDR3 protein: CASSDLKDTGFYEQYF. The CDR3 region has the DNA TGTGCCAGCAGTGATTTGAAGGACACCGGGTTCTACGAGCAGTACTTC.

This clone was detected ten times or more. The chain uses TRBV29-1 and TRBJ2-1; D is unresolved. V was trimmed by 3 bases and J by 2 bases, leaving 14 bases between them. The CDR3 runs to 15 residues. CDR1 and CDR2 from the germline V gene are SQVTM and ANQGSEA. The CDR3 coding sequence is TGCAGCGTTGAGGTCCCCAAGGTAACCTACAATGAGCAGTTCTTC. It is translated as CSVEVPKVTYNEQFF.

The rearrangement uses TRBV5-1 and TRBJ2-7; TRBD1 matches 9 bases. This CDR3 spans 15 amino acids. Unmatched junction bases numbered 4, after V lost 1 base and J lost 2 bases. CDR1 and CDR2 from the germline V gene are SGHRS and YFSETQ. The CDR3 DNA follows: TGCGCCAGCAGCTTGCCGGGACAGGGACCCTACGAGCAGTACTTC. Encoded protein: CASSLPGQGPYEQYF.

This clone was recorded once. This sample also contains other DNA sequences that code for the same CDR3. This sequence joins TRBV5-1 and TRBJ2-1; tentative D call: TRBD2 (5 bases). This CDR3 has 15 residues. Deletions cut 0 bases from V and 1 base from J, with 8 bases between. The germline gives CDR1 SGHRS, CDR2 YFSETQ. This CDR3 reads CASSLAGVSYNEQFF. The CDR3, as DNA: TGCGCCAGCAGCTTGGCCGGGGTATCCTACAATGAGCAGTTCTTC.

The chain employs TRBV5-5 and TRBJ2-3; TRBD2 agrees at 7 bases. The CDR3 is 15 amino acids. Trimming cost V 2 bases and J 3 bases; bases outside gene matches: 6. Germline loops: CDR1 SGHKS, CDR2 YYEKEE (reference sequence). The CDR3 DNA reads TGTGCCAGCAGCTTTTTGTCTAGCGGAACAGATACGCAGTATTTT. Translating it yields CASSFLSSGTDTQYF.

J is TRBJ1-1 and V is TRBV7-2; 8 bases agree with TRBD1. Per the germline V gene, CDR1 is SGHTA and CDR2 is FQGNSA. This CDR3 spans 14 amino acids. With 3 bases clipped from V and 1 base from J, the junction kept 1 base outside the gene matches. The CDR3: CASSFDRGNTEAFF. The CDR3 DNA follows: TGTGCCAGCAGCTTTGACAGGGGGAACACTGAAGCTTTCTTT. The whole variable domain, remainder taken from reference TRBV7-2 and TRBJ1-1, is GAGVSQSPSNKVTEKGKDVELRCDPISGHTALYWYRQSLGQGLEFLIYFQGNSAPDKSGLPSDRFSAERTGGSVSTLTIQRTQQEDSAVYLCASSFDRGNTEAFFGQGTRLTVV.

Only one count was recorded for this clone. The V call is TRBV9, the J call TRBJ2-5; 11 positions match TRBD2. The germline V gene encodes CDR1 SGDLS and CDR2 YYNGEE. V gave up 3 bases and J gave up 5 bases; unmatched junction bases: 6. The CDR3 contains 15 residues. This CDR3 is CASSATSGRGETQYF. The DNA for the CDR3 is TGTGCCAGCAGCGCAACTAGCGGGAGAGGGGAGACCCAGTACTTC.

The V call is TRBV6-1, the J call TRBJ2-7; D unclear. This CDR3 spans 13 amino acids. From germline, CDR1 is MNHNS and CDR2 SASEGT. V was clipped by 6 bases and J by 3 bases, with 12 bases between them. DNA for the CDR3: TGTGCCAGCAGGACTTCGGACCTCTACGAGCAGTACTTC. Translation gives CASRTSDLYEQYF.